One sample yielded the 23 T cell receptor beta chains listed below, sequenced in a study of blood T cell repertoires in COVID-19. Sequencing used immunoSEQ multiplex PCR; TCRdb keeps in-frame clones, though not all of them. In the table there are a few hundred thousand clones, about nine tenths of which are singletons. The specimen was peripheral blood. The receptor source for this set is a woman aged 30 to 39 with active or convalescent COVID-19.

The chain employs TRBV7-9 and TRBJ2-3, with TRBD2 matching 10 bases. With V trimmed by 5 bases and J by 4 bases, 3 bases remained unmatched. There are 14 residues in the CDR3. Per germline, CDR1 SEHNR and CDR2 FQNEAQ (reference sequence). DNA of the CDR3: TGTGCCAGCAGCACCGGGACTAGCGCAGATACGCAGTATTTT. Its translation: CASSTGTSADTQYF.

V gene TRBV27 combines with J gene TRBJ1-6; D is ambiguous. CDR1 MNHEY and CDR2 SMNVEV come from the germline V gene (reference sequence). The CDR3 consists of 13 residues. V was clipped by 6 bases and J by 7 bases, with 10 bases between them. CDR3 nucleotides: TGTGCCAGCAGAAGGAGGCTGAATTCACCCCTCCACTTT. Translation: CASRRRLNSPLHF.

The CDR3 DNA follows: TGTGCCACCAGCCGAGGCAGGGCAGAGACCCAGTACTTC. It specifies CATSRGRAETQYF. The chain links TRBV15 to TRBJ2-5; perhaps TRBD1 as D (5 bases). Trimming cost V 5 bases and J 4 bases, with 11 bases left between them. CDR1 and CDR2 (germline): LNHNV, YYDKDF (reference sequence). The CDR3 extends over 13 amino acids.

The gene calls are TRBV7-9 and TRBJ2-3, with TRBD1 identical over 8 bases. Trimming removed 5 bases from V and 0 bases from J; junction bases left unmatched: 7. The CDR3 covers 16 residues. The germline gives CDR1 SEHNR, CDR2 FQNEAQ (reference sequence). CDR3 in DNA: TGTGCCAGCAGCCGGAAGGGACAGGCAAGCACAGATACGCAGTATTTT. This encodes CASSRKGQASTDTQYF.

J is TRBJ1-2 and V is TRBV5-6; D is ambiguous. The CDR3 is 14 amino acids. The V end lost 2 bases, the J end lost 7 bases, and 15 bases lay between the germline ends. CDR1 and CDR2 (germline): SGHDT, YYEEEE. CDR3 DNA sequence: TGTGCCAGCAGCTTTTTACAGCCCGTCGGTGGCTACACCTTC. Translated: CASSFLQPVGGYTF.

The CDR3 protein is CASSALAGGTQYF. CDR3 coding DNA: TGTGCCAGCAGTGCACTAGCGGGGGGGACCCAGTACTTC. The rearrangement uses TRBV25-1 and TRBJ2-5, with 12 bases fitting TRBD2. Germline-derived CDR1 and CDR2 are MGHDK and SYGVNS. J was trimmed by 7 bases and V by 4 bases; bases with no gene match: 1. There are 13 residues in the CDR3.

J is TRBJ2-5 and V is TRBV14, with D possibly being TRBD1 (6 bases). Germline V gene lookup returns CDR1 SGHDN and CDR2 FVKESK. The CDR3 extends over 15 amino acids. V shed 3 bases and J shed 9 bases, with 20 bases lying between them. CDR3 sequence: CASSHRVGAQGSQYF. The CDR3 bases are TGTGCCAGCAGCCATCGAGTGGGGGCCCAGGGGTCCCAGTACTTC.

This clone appeared a single time. J is TRBJ2-1 and V is TRBV5-4; 13 nucleotides match TRBD2. Germline V CDR1 and CDR2: SGHNT, YYREEE (reference sequence). V gave up 2 bases and J gave up 8 bases; unmatched junction bases: 4. This CDR3 has 15 residues. CDR3 DNA: TGTGCCAGCAGCTTCACTAGCGGGGGGGCGCATGAGCAGTTCTTC. It codes for CASSFTSGGAHEQFF.

The chain employs TRBV5-1 and TRBJ2-5, with D possibly TRBD1 on 6 matching bases. The CDR3 sequence is 13 residues long. The V end lost 5 bases, the J end lost 1 base, and 9 bases lay between the germline ends. Germline V gives CDR1 SGHRS, CDR2 YFSETQ. The CDR3 coding sequence is TGCGCCAGCAGGAGGACAGCCCAAGAGACCCAGTACTTC. Translating it yields CASRRTAQETQYF.

This chain joins TRBV7-9 and TRBJ2-5, with unresolved D. This CDR3 contains 14 residues. Trimming removed 6 bases from V and 2 bases from J, with 13 bases in between. The germline V gene has CDR1 SEHNR and CDR2 FQNEAQ (reference sequence). The CDR3 DNA sequence: TGTGCCAGCAGTTCAGGTACAAAGCAAGAGACCCAGTACTTC. This encodes CASSSGTKQETQYF.

The chain has TRBV11-2 and TRBJ1-6; D is possibly TRBD1 (6 bases). Per the germline V gene, CDR1 is SGHAT and CDR2 is FQNNGV. This CDR3 contains 18 residues. The ends were cut back, 2 bases at V and 0 bases at J, with 14 bases in the middle. The CDR3 DNA reads as TGTGCCAGCAGCTTACGGGGGGCCGTACACTCCTATAATTCACCCCTCCACTTT. It codes for CASSLRGAVHSYNSPLHF. Together with reference TRBV11-2 and TRBJ1-6, the CDR3 gives the full variable domain: EAGVAQSPRYKIIEKRQSVAFWCNPISGHATLYWYQQILGQGPKLLIQFQNNGVVDDSQLPKDRFSAERLKGVDSTLKIQPAKLEDSAVYLCASSLRGAVHSYNSPLHFGNGTRLTVT.

The chain recombines TRBV11-1 with TRBJ2-5; D gene ambiguous. Trimming removed 5 bases at V and 2 bases at J, with 15 bases between. CDR1 and CDR2 from the germline V gene are SGHAT and FQDESV (reference sequence). There are 15 residues in the CDR3. The CDR3 is CASSPQASVQETQYF. The CDR3 region has the DNA TGTGCCAGCAGCCCTCAAGCGTCCGTACAAGAGACCCAGTACTTC.

V and J are TRBV27 and TRBJ1-4; 8 nucleotides line up with TRBD1. The CDR3 is 15 residues long. Losses at the gene ends were 5 bases for V and 4 bases for J; bases not matched to a gene: 6. Germline assignment: CDR1 MNHEY and CDR2 SMNVEV (reference sequence). The chain's CDR3 is CASSPSTGDNEKLFF. CDR3 DNA: TGTGCCAGCAGTCCGTCGACAGGGGATAATGAAAAACTGTTTTTT.

As regards this clone: This sample also contains other DNA sequences that code for the same CDR3. The chain couples TRBV27 to TRBJ1-6; a possible D gene is TRBD1 (5 bases). Trimming stripped 2 bases from V and 2 bases from J, with 7 bases between. CDR1 MNHEY and CDR2 SMNVEV come from the germline V gene (reference sequence). The CDR3 loop spans 15 amino acids. CDR3 residues: CASSLTRAYNSPLHF. The CDR3 nucleotides read TGTGCCAGCAGTTTAACCAGGGCCTATAATTCACCCCTCCACTTT.

A word on this clone: The same CDR3 also results from other DNA sequences found in this sample. CDR3 region: CASSLGLAGNYEQYF. The DNA of the CDR3 is TGCGCCAGCAGCTTGGGTCTAGCGGGGAATTACGAGCAGTACTTC. V usage is TRBV5-1 and J usage is TRBJ2-7; 9 bases agree with TRBD2. V was clipped by 0 bases and J by 4 bases; unmatched bases: 5. The CDR3 extends over 15 amino acids. CDR1 SGHRS and CDR2 YFSETQ come from the germline V gene.

The V call is TRBV19, the J call TRBJ1-2, with 7 bases that match TRBD1. The V segment lost 1 base and the J segment 7 bases; nucleotides outside the gene matches: 6. This CDR3 has 14 residues. Germline CDR1 is LNHDA and CDR2 is SQIVND (reference sequence). The DNA of the CDR3 is TGTGCCAGTAGTATAGGACAGGGAAATCGTGGCTACACCTTC. Its translation: CASSIGQGNRGYTF. Full variable domain (remainder filled in from reference TRBV19 and TRBJ1-2): DGGITQSPKYLFRKEGQNVTLSCEQNLNHDAMYWYRQDPGQGLRLIYYSQIVNDFQKGDIAEGYSVSREKKESFPLTVTSAQKNPTAFYLCASSIGQGNRGYTFGSGTRLTVV.

The chain links TRBV2 to TRBJ2-7, with 9 bases lining up with TRBD1. Germline-derived CDR1 and CDR2 are SNHLY and FYNNEI. This CDR3 is built from 14 residues. With V trimmed by 6 bases and J by 3 bases, 6 bases remained unmatched. The CDR3 coding sequence is TGTGCCAGCAGCTGGGACAGGGAGATCTACGAGCAGTACTTC. Translated, it gives CASSWDREIYEQYF. The entire variable domain, with the rest obtained from reference TRBV2 and TRBJ2-7, is as follows: EPEVTQTPSHQVTQMGQEVILRCVPISNHLYFYWYRQILGQKVEFLVSFYNNEISEKSEIFDDQFSVERPDGSNFTLKIRSTKLEDSAMYFCASSWDREIYEQYFGPGTRLTVT.

V and J are TRBV18 and TRBJ1-1, with D unclear. The germline CDR1 and CDR2 sequences are KGHSH and LQKENI. This CDR3 has 15 residues. With 4 bases removed from V and 1 base from J, the gap between germline ends came to 13 bases. In nucleotides, the CDR3 is TGTGCCAGCTCACTTTCCACGAGTGAGAACACTGAAGCTTTCTTT. Amino acids: CASSLSTSENTEAFF.

This chain uses TRBV5-1 with TRBJ2-2; 7 positions agree with TRBD2. V shed 6 bases and J 1 base; nucleotides not matched to a gene: 12. Germline V gene sequence: CDR1 SGHRS, CDR2 YFSETQ. The CDR3 extends over 17 amino acids. CDR3 DNA sequence: TGCGCCAGCACCAACGCCCTTGGGGAGGGGAACACCGGGGAGCTGTTTTTT. Encoded protein: CASTNALGEGNTGELFF. Complete variable domain (other parts from reference TRBV5-1 and TRBJ2-2): KAGVTQTPRYLIKTRGQQVTLSCSPISGHRSVSWYQQTPGQGLQFLFEYFSETQRNKGNFPGRFSGRQFSNSRSEMNVSTLELGDSALYLCASTNALGEGNTGELFFGEGSRLTVL.

CDR3 DNA sequence: TGCGCCAGCAGCTCCCTGGCTCAGTTGGCCAAAAACATTCAGTACTTC. The encoded protein is CASSSLAQLAKNIQYF. This chain links TRBV5-1 with TRBJ2-4; D uncertain. The CDR3 totals 16 residues. The germline V and J ends were trimmed by 3 bases and 1 base, with 14 bases remaining between them. Germline lookup yields CDR1 SGHRS and CDR2 YFSETQ. Drawing the rest from reference TRBV5-1 and TRBJ2-4, the complete variable domain is KAGVTQTPRYLIKTRGQQVTLSCSPISGHRSVSWYQQTPGQGLQFLFEYFSETQRNKGNFPGRFSGRQFSNSRSEMNVSTLELGDSALYLCASSSLAQLAKNIQYFGAGTRLSVL.

The J gene is TRBJ2-1, the V gene TRBV7-9; D is possibly TRBD2 (5 bases). The CDR3 runs to 11 residues. Trimming cost V 1 base and J 12 bases, with 7 bases left between them. Germline-derived CDR1 and CDR2 are SEHNR and FQNEAQ (reference sequence). In DNA, the CDR3 is TGTGCCAGCAGCTTAGACGGGGTGCAGTTCTTC. This sequence encodes CASSLDGVQFF.

This clone has just a few counts. The J gene is TRBJ1-2, the V gene TRBV19; TRBD1 matches at 7 bases. The length of the CDR3 is 15 residues. Looked up from germline, CDR1 is LNHDA and CDR2 is SQIVND (reference sequence). V lost 4 bases, J lost 5 bases, and 10 bases stayed unmatched. In DNA form, the CDR3 reads TGTGCCAGTAGTAGGCCGGGACAGCGCAAATATGGCTACACCTTC. Amino acid sequence: CASSRPGQRKYGYTF. Based on the CDR3 plus reference TRBV19 and TRBJ1-2, the full variable domain is DGGITQSPKYLFRKEGQNVTLSCEQNLNHDAMYWYRQDPGQGLRLIYYSQIVNDFQKGDIAEGYSVSREKKESFPLTVTSAQKNPTAFYLCASSRPGQRKYGYTFGSGTRLTVV.

For this clone: Different DNA sequences within this sample yield the same CDR3. The chain joins TRBV5-1 to TRBJ1-1; possible D gene TRBD1, 5 bases. This CDR3 comprises 16 residues. Looked up from germline, CDR1 is SGHRS and CDR2 is YFSETQ. The V end lost 0 bases, the J end lost 0 bases, and 12 bases lay between the germline ends. This CDR3 reads CASSLGVGGMNTEAFF. CDR3 coding DNA: TGCGCCAGCAGCTTGGGGGTCGGGGGTATGAACACTGAAGCTTTCTTT.